The 20 T cell receptor beta chains in this list originate from one sample, sequenced in a study of blood T cell repertoires in COVID-19. The table came from immunoSEQ multiplex PCR; TCRdb's copy has only in-frame clones and leaves some out. The data hold 250,000 to 350,000 clones, with 75% to 90% observed a single time. The sample taken for sequencing was peripheral blood. These receptors were obtained from a young woman with active or convalescent COVID-19.

The V gene is TRBV24-1, the J gene TRBJ2-3; no clear D gene. Germline loops: CDR1 KGHDR, CDR2 SFDVKD. This CDR3 comprises 15 residues. V was pared by 3 bases and J by 1 base, with 10 bases between. The CDR3 loop reads CATSDPLTGTDTQYF. CDR3 DNA: TGTGCCACCAGTGATCCCCTGACTGGCACAGATACGCAGTATTTT.

The V and J genes are TRBV6-5 and TRBJ1-1; 7 nucleotides line up with TRBD1. Germline CDR1 and CDR2: MNHEY and SVGAGI. V lost 0 bases and J lost 4; bases outside the gene matches: 2. The CDR3 spans 14 residues. The CDR3 nucleotides are TGTGCCAGCAGTTACTCTAGGGGGCTCACTGAAGCTTTCTTT. This codes for CASSYSRGLTEAFF.

The rearrangement uses TRBV3-1 (or the pseudogene TRBV3-2) and TRBJ1-6; 7 bases fit TRBD1. CDR1 is LGHDT, CDR2 YNNKEL, per germline (reference sequence). This CDR3 has 15 amino acids. V lost 1 base to trimming and J lost 10 bases; unmatched junction nucleotides: 7. CDR3 nucleotides: TGTGCCAGCAGCCAAGGAGGGACAGCTAACTCACCCCTCCACTTT. Translating gives CASSQGGTANSPLHF.

The rearrangement uses TRBV25-1 and TRBJ1-6, with D uncertain. V was trimmed by 6 bases and J by 0 bases, leaving 6 bases between them. Germline CDR1 is MGHDK and CDR2 is SYGVNS. The CDR3 covers 14 residues. CDR3 bases: TGTGCCAGCAGCCTGAGCTCCTATAATTCACCCCTCCACTTT. Protein: CASSLSSYNSPLHF.

This chain connects TRBV7-2 to TRBJ2-2; 7 nucleotides match TRBD2. Per germline, CDR1 SGHTA and CDR2 FQGNSA. Trimming at V came to 5 bases and at J to 4 bases, leaving 10 bases not matched to a gene. CDR3 size: 16 residues. CDR3 sequence: CASSPYQRGLTGELFF. The CDR3 DNA sequence: TGTGCCAGCAGCCCCTACCAGCGGGGACTCACCGGGGAGCTGTTTTTT.

The V gene is TRBV6-2 or TRBV6-3, the J gene TRBJ2-7, with D perhaps matching TRBD1 (6 bases). Trimming took off 2 bases at V and 9 bases at J, with 17 bases between the two ends. The CDR3 spans 14 residues. The germline V gene encodes CDR1 MNHEY and CDR2 SVGEGT. The CDR3 sequence is CASSYTGPLVGQYF. DNA of the CDR3: TGTGCCAGCAGTTACACAGGGCCCCTGGTCGGGCAGTACTTC.

Only a few counts were recorded for this clone. The V gene is TRBV7-2, the J gene TRBJ1-4; D is perhaps TRBD1 (5 bases). The CDR3 loop spans 15 amino acids. V gave up 0 bases and J gave up 8 bases, with 13 bases separating them. CDR1 and CDR2 from the germline V gene are SGHTA and FQGNSA. The CDR3 region is CASSLASRGGEKLFF. The CDR3 coding sequence is TGTGCCAGCAGCTTAGCGTCTAGGGGAGGGGAAAAACTGTTTTTT.

The V gene is TRBV18, the J gene TRBJ2-1; TRBD2 agrees at 13 bases. The CDR3 extends over 15 amino acids. The germline V gene has CDR1 KGHSH and CDR2 LQKENI. V was pared by 5 bases and J by 2 bases, with 0 bases of the junction left unmatched. CDR3 sequence: CASSGLAGAYNEQFF. In DNA form, the CDR3 reads TGTGCCAGCTCAGGACTAGCGGGGGCCTACAATGAGCAGTTCTTC. The full variable domain, with the rest looked up from reference TRBV18 and TRBJ2-1, is NAGVMQNPRHLVRRRGQEARLRCSPMKGHSHVYWYRQLPEEGLKFMVYLQKENIIDESGMPKERFSAEFPKEGPSILRIQQVVRGDSAAYFCASSGLAGAYNEQFFGPGTRLTVL.

This chain joins TRBV5-4 and TRBJ1-3; 10 bases map to TRBD1. Germline values: CDR1 SGHNT, CDR2 YYREEE (reference sequence). This CDR3 has 17 amino acids. Trimming removed 1 base from V and 3 bases from J; junction bases left unmatched: 7. CDR3 DNA: TGTGCCAGCAGCTTGCGGACAGGGGGGAGTTATGGAAACACCATATATTTT. This encodes CASSLRTGGSYGNTIYF.

The rearrangement joins TRBV5-8 to TRBJ2-3; tentatively, D is TRBD1 (5 bases). The CDR3 consists of 15 residues. The germline CDR1 and CDR2 sequences are SGHTS and YDEGEE. V was trimmed by 0 bases and J by 9 bases, leaving 17 bases between them. The CDR3 here is CASSLGGALAITQYF. The CDR3 bases are TGTGCCAGCAGCTTGGGTGGGGCCCTGGCAATCACGCAGTATTTT.

V and J are TRBV6-7 and TRBJ1-1; D uncertain. TRBV6-7 is designated an ORF whose function remains uncertain. This CDR3 spans 15 amino acids. Deletions cut 6 bases from V and 5 bases from J, with 19 bases between. The CDR3 loop reads CASSLPVGVSTEAFF. CDR3 DNA: TGTGCCAGCAGCCTTCCAGTCGGGGTTTCGACTGAAGCTTTCTTT.

This clone was observed once. The V and J genes are TRBV18 and TRBJ2-5; 7 bases fit TRBD2. Per the germline V gene, CDR1 is KGHSH and CDR2 is LQKENI. There are 15 residues in the CDR3. Trimming cost V 2 bases and J 2 bases; bases outside gene matches: 5. CDR3 sequence reads: CASSPGSGAQETQYF. The DNA for the CDR3 is TGTGCCAGCTCACCAGGAAGCGGGGCGCAAGAGACCCAGTACTTC.

The chain recombines TRBV7-9 with TRBJ1-6; no reliable D call. V was clipped by 4 bases and J by 9 bases, with 10 bases between them. CDR3 length equals 13 residues. Germline V lookup: CDR1 SEHNR, CDR2 FQNEAQ (reference sequence). CDR3 DNA sequence: TGTGCCAGCAGCTCCTGGGGAGGTTCACCCCTCCACTTT. Its translation is CASSSWGGSPLHF.

V is TRBV7-9 and J is TRBJ1-2, with D perhaps TRBD1 (5 bases). V lost 5 bases and J lost 8, with 12 bases in between. This CDR3 contains 12 residues. Germline V gene sequence: CDR1 SEHNR, CDR2 FQNEAQ (reference sequence). CDR3 nucleotides: TGTGCCAGCAGCCAGACAGTTGCGGGCTACACCTTC. It is translated as CASSQTVAGYTF.

The CDR3 nucleotides read TGTGCCATCAGGACAGGGGGGGAGAACACTGAAGCTTTCTTT. As protein: CAIRTGGENTEAFF. The chain uses TRBV10-3 and TRBJ1-1; 9 nucleotides match TRBD1. J gave up 1 base and V 6 bases, and 3 bases lay outside the gene matches. Germline V lookup: CDR1 ENHRY, CDR2 SYGVKD. This CDR3 is built from 14 residues.

CDR3 DNA: TGTGCCATCAGTGAGCCGACAGGAAATAAGGGCTACACCTTC. This codes for CAISEPTGNKGYTF. The rearrangement uses TRBV10-3 and TRBJ1-2, with D tentatively TRBD1 (6 bases). The CDR3 sequence is 14 residues long. The V and J ends lost 2 bases and 8 bases respectively, with 15 bases between them. The germline gives CDR1 ENHRY, CDR2 SYGVKD.

The J gene is TRBJ1-1, the V gene TRBV28, with D perhaps matching TRBD1 (5 bases). CDR3 length equals 15 residues. Germline CDR1 is MDHEN and CDR2 is SYDVKM. The V end lost 4 bases, the J end lost 1 base, and 13 bases lay between the germline ends. The CDR3 region is CASSWGWTANTEAFF. The CDR3 DNA reads as TGTGCCAGCAGTTGGGGCTGGACGGCGAACACTGAAGCTTTCTTT. Full variable domain (remainder filled in from reference TRBV28 and TRBJ1-1): DVKVTQSSRYLVKRTGEKVFLECVQDMDHENMFWYRQDPGLGLRLIYFSYDVKMKEKGDIPEGYSVSREKKERFSLILESASTNQTSMYLCASSWGWTANTEAFFGQGTRLTVV.

The V gene is TRBV5-1, the J gene TRBJ2-7; 15 bases line up with TRBD2. The CDR3 consists of 19 residues. Per the germline V gene, CDR1 is SGHRS and CDR2 is YFSETQ. J gave up 0 bases and V 4 bases, and 11 bases lay outside the gene matches. CDR3 in amino acids: CASSPYGTSGGLSSYEQYF. The DNA for the CDR3 is TGCGCCAGCAGCCCCTACGGGACTAGCGGGGGGCTTAGCTCCTACGAGCAGTACTTC. Full variable domain (outside the CDR3, taken from reference TRBV5-1 and TRBJ2-7): KAGVTQTPRYLIKTRGQQVTLSCSPISGHRSVSWYQQTPGQGLQFLFEYFSETQRNKGNFPGRFSGRQFSNSRSEMNVSTLELGDSALYLCASSPYGTSGGLSSYEQYFGPGTRLTVT.

The chain carries TRBV30 and TRBJ1-3, with 7 nucleotides matching TRBD1. The CDR3 loop spans 14 amino acids. Germline loops: CDR1 GTSNPN, CDR2 SVGIG (reference sequence). V gave up 2 bases and J gave up 4 bases; unmatched junction bases: 5. The CDR3 nucleotides read TGTGCCTGGAGTACAGGGGCTCCCGGAAACACCATATATTTT. Its translation is CAWSTGAPGNTIYF.

V gene TRBV6-6 combines with J gene TRBJ1-5, with TRBD1 identical over 8 bases. With 6 bases clipped from V and 7 bases from J, the junction kept 11 bases outside the gene matches. This CDR3 is 15 amino acids long. The germline CDR1 and CDR2 sequences are MNHNY and SVGAGI (reference sequence). Written as DNA, the CDR3 is TGTGCCAGCAGCCCCGGACAGGGAGGGAGGCAGCCCCAGCATTTT. Amino acids: CASSPGQGGRQPQHF.